Each of the 8 T cell receptor beta chains below was sequenced from the same sample in a study of vaccination and CD4 T cells after COVID-19. CD4+ T cells that had been cultured provided DNA sequenced with the Oncomine TCR Beta short-read assay. TCRdb ran MiXCR on the PCR reads and lists one entry per CDR3 protein. Here the sample spans under 20,000 distinct CDR3 sequences, roughly 43% being singletons. Their cognate antigens are unknown. This sample's treatment: roughly 11-day PBMC culture with coronavirus spike peptide pools or control peptides (ViraFEST assay). Source: CD4+ T cells from blood, cultured in vitro, taken before SARS-CoV-2 vaccination. The receptors come from a human donor who had recovered from COVID-19.

This clonotype showed up just a few times. The rearrangement links TRBV2 to TRBJ1-1; no firm D call. V was trimmed by 7 bases and J by 2 bases, leaving 8 bases between them. The CDR3 consists of 12 residues. CDR1 and CDR2 (germline): SNHLY, FYNNEI. CDR3 loop: CASKVGNTEAFF. The CDR3 bases are TGTGCCAGCAAGGTTGGTAACACTGAAGCTTTCTTT.

This chain links TRBV7-2 with TRBJ1-1; a weak D match, TRBD1 (6 bases). CDR1 SGHTA and CDR2 FQGNSA come from the germline V gene. Trimming removed 2 bases at V and 10 bases at J, with 17 bases between. The CDR3 extends over 14 amino acids. The CDR3 spells CASSLSGQQGRAFF. In nucleotides, the CDR3 is TGTGCCAGCAGCTTATCCGGACAGCAAGGGAGAGCTTTCTTT.

This clonotype was seen more than once but under ten times. V gene TRBV6-1 combines with J gene TRBJ2-7, with D unresolved. The germline V gene has CDR1 MNHNS and CDR2 SASEGT. The CDR3 extends over 14 amino acids. With 4 bases removed from V and 2 bases from J, the gap between germline ends came to 12 bases. CDR3 residues: CASSVPSRPYEQYF. CDR3 bases: TGTGCCAGCAGTGTTCCATCAAGGCCCTACGAGCAGTACTTC.

The rearrangement uses TRBV9 and TRBJ2-3; maybe TRBD1 (6 bases). The CDR3 consists of 15 residues. Trimming shortened V by 3 bases and J by 0 bases, and 11 bases separated the two germline ends. Germline lookup yields CDR1 SGDLS and CDR2 YYNGEE. The CDR3 here is CASSARDTSTDTQYF. For the CDR3, the DNA is TGTGCCAGCAGCGCCCGGGACACTAGCACAGATACGCAGTATTTT.

The rearrangement joins TRBV11-2 to TRBJ2-7, with D possibly matching TRBD1 (5 bases). This CDR3 contains 13 residues. Per germline, CDR1 SGHAT and CDR2 FQNNGV. Deletions cut 7 bases from V and 3 bases from J, with 13 bases between. CDR3 residues: CASKRTSDYEQYF. The CDR3 bases are TGTGCCAGCAAACGGACAAGTGACTACGAGCAGTACTTC. Full variable domain (outside the CDR3, taken from reference TRBV11-2 and TRBJ2-7): EAGVAQSPRYKIIEKRQSVAFWCNPISGHATLYWYQQILGQGPKLLIQFQNNGVVDDSQLPKDRFSAERLKGVDSTLKIQPAKLEDSAVYLCASKRTSDYEQYFGPGTRLTVT.

This chain joins TRBV19 and TRBJ1-5, with D possibly being TRBD1 (6 bases). The CDR3 consists of 15 residues. Germline loops: CDR1 LNHDA, CDR2 SQIVND (reference sequence). Trimming took off 2 bases at V and 4 bases at J, with 12 bases between the two ends. The CDR3 region has the DNA TGTGCCAGTAGTATAACAGGGACAAAAAATCAGCCCCAGCATTTT. Its translation: CASSITGTKNQPQHF.

This chain uses TRBV4-2 with TRBJ2-1; 11 bases match TRBD2. Germline V gives CDR1 LGHNA, CDR2 YNFKEQ. The CDR3 covers 17 residues. V trimming: 4 bases; J trimming: 8 bases; junction bases outside the gene matches: 13. Here the CDR3 reads CASSPDPLAGGWDEQFF. CDR3 bases: TGTGCCAGCAGCCCAGACCCCCTAGCGGGAGGATGGGATGAGCAGTTCTTC.

J is TRBJ1-2 and V is TRBV2; a weak D match, TRBD1 (6 bases). The ends were cut back, 5 bases at V and 8 bases at J, with 12 bases in the middle. This CDR3 has 12 amino acids. CDR1 and CDR2 (germline): SNHLY, FYNNEI. The CDR3 bases are TGTGCCAGCAGTTATCAGGGGTTCGGCTACACCTTC. Residues: CASSYQGFGYTF.